This section outlines one T cell receptor beta chain sequence together with its context. The sample comes from a study of blood T cell repertoires in COVID-19. The authors' processing: Nucleated cell counts were estimated from reference gene primer amplification. Data came from immunoSEQ multiplex PCR; TCRdb stores just in-frame clones and leaves some out. The DNA was the basis for D and trimming; V, J and clone size are from that table. Among 150,000 to 200,000 clones, around 81% were seen once, and the ten largest hold approximately 2.4%. Germline values: CDR1 SNHLY, CDR2 FYNNEI. The CDR3 has 12 residues. The V end was cut by 3 bases, the J end by 6 bases, with 3 bases between.

This TCR was recovered from a human donor with acute or convalescent COVID-19. The donor label of this sample is uncertain. Sequencing was done on a sample of peripheral blood. The chain joins TRBV2 to TRBJ1-6; D not resolved. The CDR3 region has the DNA TGTGCCAGCAGTGATCGTAATTCACCCCTCCACTTT. Translated: CASSDRNSPLHF.